This T cell receptor beta chain appears in the sequencing data of a study of early T cells in non-severe SARS-CoV-2 infection. Study as a whole: Unsorted whole blood bulk RNA was sequenced, with unpaired chains.

Each CDR3 protein gets one entry after TCRdb re-called the 5' RACE reads with MiXCR. The data contain about 80,000 distinct CDR3 sequences, around 10% of them seen just once; the ten biggest clones take up approximately 2.4%. This clonotype was seen at least ten times. The CDR3 loop spans 15 amino acids. The germline V gene has CDR1 DFQATT and CDR2 SNEGSKA (reference sequence). With 5 bases removed from V and 1 base from J, the gap between germline ends came to 16 bases. The specimen was whole blood. This rearrangement joins TRBV20-1 to TRBJ2-3, with no clear D. The receptor's source is an adult who was a healthcare worker with PCR-confirmed SARS-CoV-2 infection or an uninfected control (not recorded which). The CDR3 DNA reads TGCAGTGCTCATTCTCCCGGGTTGGGCACAGATACGCAGTATTTT. Residues: CSAHSPGLGTDTQYF.